One sample yielded the 20 T cell receptor beta chains listed below, sequenced in a study of T cells after yellow fever vaccination. TCRdb re-called the 5' RACE reads with MiXCR, one entry per CDR3 protein. This sample has 300,000 or so distinct CDR3 sequences, with roughly 6.8% found just once. This specimen was PBMCs, taken more than 35 days after the first yellow fever vaccination. The receptor source for this set is a man younger than 30 who received the YFV17D yellow fever vaccine.

This clonotype occurred many times. The rearrangement joins TRBV5-1 to TRBJ2-3, with D unclear. CDR1 SGHRS and CDR2 YFSETQ come from the germline V gene. Trimming stripped 2 bases from V and 1 base from J, with 5 bases between. The CDR3 loop spans 13 amino acids. The CDR3 region has the DNA TGCGCCAGCAGCTTTGAAGGCACAGATACGCAGTATTTT. This gives the protein CASSFEGTDTQYF.

This clonotype has just one count. The rearrangement uses TRBV20-1 and TRBJ1-2; D is uncertain. Germline V gene data show CDR1 as DFQATT and CDR2 as SNEGSKA (reference sequence). The germline V and J ends were trimmed by 7 bases and 4 bases, with 13 bases remaining between them. CDR3 length: 12 residues. DNA for the CDR3: TGCAGTGTAAGCCCAGCTGGCTATGGCTACACCTTC. It is translated as CSVSPAGYGYTF.

The gene calls are TRBV29-1 and TRBJ2-7; D is undetermined. The V end was cut by 5 bases, the J end by 5 bases, with 7 bases between. The germline V gene encodes CDR1 SQVTM and CDR2 ANQGSEA. CDR3 length equals 10 residues. CDR3 in DNA: TGCAGCGTTTCCCGTGACGAGCAGTACGTC. Translating gives CSVSRDEQYV.

The genes are TRBV5-1 and TRBJ1-2; tentative D call: TRBD1 (6 bases). V was trimmed by 3 bases and J by 6 bases, leaving 27 bases between them. CDR1 is SGHRS, CDR2 YFSETQ, per germline. This CDR3 comprises 18 residues. The CDR3 nucleotides read TGCGCCAGCAGCTCCAGACCTCTTCAGGGACAAAGTCTCCATGGCTACACCTTC. Protein sequence: CASSSRPLQGQSLHGYTF. Variable domain in full (rest from reference TRBV5-1 and TRBJ1-2): KAGVTQTPRYLIKTRGQQVTLSCSPISGHRSVSWYQQTPGQGLQFLFEYFSETQRNKGNFPGRFSGRQFSNSRSEMNVSTLELGDSALYLCASSSRPLQGQSLHGYTFGSGTRLTVV.

V gene TRBV6-1 combines with J gene TRBJ1-1; D might be TRBD1 (6 bases). The germline CDR1 and CDR2 sequences are MNHNS and SASEGT. The CDR3 is made up of 16 amino acids. Trimming pared 6 bases from V and 1 base from J, leaving 18 bases between. The CDR3 DNA follows: TGTGCCAGCAGAGCCAACCACAGGGTAGGGAACACTGAAGCTTTCTTT. Its protein product is CASRANHRVGNTEAFF.

The V call is TRBV5-4, the J call TRBJ2-1; D is undetermined. The CDR3 length is 13 residues. Germline assignment: CDR1 SGHNT and CDR2 YYREEE (reference sequence). V was cut by 4 bases and J by 5 bases, with 10 bases left in between. The CDR3 spells CASSPKTDNEQFF. CDR3 bases: TGTGCCAGCAGCCCAAAAACCGACAATGAGCAGTTCTTC.

The V call is TRBV6-2 or TRBV6-3, the J call TRBJ2-2; D perhaps matches TRBD2 (5 bases). The CDR3 has 14 amino acids. V lost 6 bases to trimming and J lost 1 base, with 9 bases between them. Germline V lookup: CDR1 MNHEY, CDR2 SVGEGT. The CDR3 sequence is CASRRVGNTGELFF. The CDR3 bases are TGTGCCAGCAGGAGGGTAGGGAACACCGGGGAGCTGTTTTTT.

The chain combines TRBV7-6 with TRBJ2-3, with 7 bases aligning to TRBD2. CDR1 is SGHVS, CDR2 FNYEAQ, per germline. J was trimmed by 0 bases and V by 6 bases; bases with no gene match: 3. CDR3 length equals 14 residues. The CDR3 DNA follows: TGTGCCAGCAGTCGGGACTACAGCACAGATACGCAGTATTTT. This encodes CASSRDYSTDTQYF.

V gene TRBV30 combines with J gene TRBJ2-3; 11 bases match TRBD1. V was pared by 2 bases and J by 4 bases, with 5 bases of the junction left unmatched. The CDR3 runs 15 residues. CDR1 GTSNPN and CDR2 SVGIG come from the germline V gene (reference sequence). DNA for the CDR3: TGTGCCTGGAGTAGGACAGGGGGCGTCGCAGATACGCAGTATTTT. This codes for CAWSRTGGVADTQYF.

This clonotype has a handful of counts. This chain connects TRBV19 to TRBJ2-5; D uncertain. The germline CDR1 and CDR2 sequences are LNHDA and SQIVND (reference sequence). Trimming removed 1 base from V and 1 base from J, with 7 bases in between. The CDR3 is made up of 14 amino acids. CDR3 region: CASSIGRSQETQYF. CDR3 DNA sequence: TGTGCCAGTAGTATAGGGCGGAGCCAAGAGACCCAGTACTTC. The variable domain in full, completed from reference TRBV19 and TRBJ2-5, reads DGGITQSPKYLFRKEGQNVTLSCEQNLNHDAMYWYRQDPGQGLRLIYYSQIVNDFQKGDIAEGYSVSREKKESFPLTVTSAQKNPTAFYLCASSIGRSQETQYFGPGTRLLVL.

J is TRBJ1-4 and V is TRBV5-8; TRBD1 agrees at 10 bases. This CDR3 comprises 14 residues. V shed 0 bases, J shed 10 bases, and the junction held 3 bases outside the gene matches. Germline values: CDR1 SGHTS, CDR2 YDEGEE. This CDR3 is CASSLGQGAVKLFF. The CDR3 nucleotides are TGTGCCAGCAGCTTGGGACAGGGGGCTGTAAAACTGTTTTTT.

This clonotype showed up just a few times. The rearrangement joins TRBV7-9 to TRBJ2-2; tentative D call: TRBD1 (6 bases). CDR3 size: 14 residues. V lost 7 bases and J 2 bases, leaving 11 bases between the germline ends. Germline values: CDR1 SEHNR, CDR2 FQNEAQ (reference sequence). CDR3 DNA sequence: TGTGCCAGCACCAGGGGTGACAACACCGGGGAGCTGTTTTTT. It yields the protein CASTRGDNTGELFF.

The chain uses TRBV4-3 and TRBJ2-5, with D possibly called TRBD1 or TRBD2 (5 bases each). Germline CDR1 and CDR2: LGHNA and YSLEER. The CDR3 length is 14 residues. V lost 0 bases and J lost 9, with 14 bases in between. In DNA form, the CDR3 reads TGCGCCAGCAGCCAAGATAGGATGGGGGAATCCCAGTACTTC. As protein: CASSQDRMGESQYF.

This clonotype occurred a few times. V and J are TRBV28 and TRBJ1-2; 10 bases match TRBD1. The CDR3 covers 14 residues. Germline V gene data show CDR1 as MDHEN and CDR2 as SYDVKM. The junction had 13 bases not matched to a gene; V was cut back by 7 bases and J by 11 bases. CDR3 loop: CASNPPGDRGLYTF. As DNA, the CDR3 is TGTGCCAGCAACCCTCCCGGGGACAGGGGATTATACACCTTC.

This clonotype has just a few counts. The CDR3 nucleotides are TGCGCCAGCAGCCAAGTGGCGTCTACCGCGGACTATGGCTACACCTTC. Translating gives CASSQVASTADYGYTF. This chain links TRBV4-1 with TRBJ1-2; the D is unclear. The germline V gene encodes CDR1 MGHRA and CDR2 YSYEKL. CDR3 length: 16 residues. Trimming pared 1 base from V and 3 bases from J, leaving 15 bases between.

Ten or more counts support this clonotype. The chain uses TRBV7-9 and TRBJ2-2, with 12 bases identical to TRBD1. CDR1 and CDR2 (germline): SEHNR, FQNEAQ (reference sequence). V was pared by 4 bases and J by 5 bases, with 8 bases of the junction left unmatched. This CDR3 spans 17 amino acids. In nucleotides, the CDR3 is TGTGCCAGCAGCTCACGAGGGGGACAGGGGGCGACCGGGGAGCTGTTTTTT. This codes for CASSSRGGQGATGELFF. Complete variable domain (other parts from reference TRBV7-9 and TRBJ2-2): DTGVSQNPRHKITKRGQNVTFRCDPISEHNRLYWYRQTLGQGPEFLTYFQNEAQLEKSRLLSDRFSAERPKGSFSTLEIQRTEQGDSAMYLCASSSRGGQGATGELFFGEGSRLTVL.

In its sample, this clonotype was seen many times. J is TRBJ1-3 and V is TRBV6-5; D unclear. CDR1 is MNHEY, CDR2 SVGAGI, per germline. The ends were cut back, 6 bases at V and 0 bases at J, with 6 bases in the middle. This CDR3 region has 13 residues. CDR3 in amino acids: CASRTPSGNTIYF. The CDR3 nucleotides read TGTGCCAGCAGGACACCCTCTGGAAACACCATATATTTT.

The sample holds a few counts of this clonotype. V usage is TRBV3-1 and J usage is TRBJ1-1; the D is unclear. The germline V gene has CDR1 LGHDT and CDR2 YNNKEL (reference sequence). There are 13 residues in the CDR3. Trimming took off 5 bases at V and 3 bases at J, with 10 bases between the two ends. CDR3 bases: TGTGCCAGCAGCTCCGACGGTGACACTGAAGCTTTCTTT. Protein: CASSSDGDTEAFF.

This chain connects TRBV20-1 to TRBJ2-5; the match to TRBD2 covers 12 bases. The CDR3 spans 16 residues. V shed 3 bases and J 5 bases; nucleotides not matched to a gene: 10. The germline V gene encodes CDR1 DFQATT and CDR2 SNEGSKA (reference sequence). CDR3 protein: CSASEASGGASETQYF. The CDR3 DNA reads as TGCAGTGCTAGTGAGGCTAGCGGGGGGGCATCGGAGACCCAGTACTTC.

This chain uses TRBV6-2 or TRBV6-3 with TRBJ2-1; a weak D match, TRBD1 (6 bases). The CDR3 length is 13 residues. V dropped 8 bases and J dropped 0 bases, with 8 bases sitting between them. The germline V gene encodes CDR1 MNHEY and CDR2 SVGEGT. The CDR3 reads CASEDSSYNEQFF. In DNA, the CDR3 is TGTGCCAGCGAGGACAGCTCCTACAATGAGCAGTTCTTC.